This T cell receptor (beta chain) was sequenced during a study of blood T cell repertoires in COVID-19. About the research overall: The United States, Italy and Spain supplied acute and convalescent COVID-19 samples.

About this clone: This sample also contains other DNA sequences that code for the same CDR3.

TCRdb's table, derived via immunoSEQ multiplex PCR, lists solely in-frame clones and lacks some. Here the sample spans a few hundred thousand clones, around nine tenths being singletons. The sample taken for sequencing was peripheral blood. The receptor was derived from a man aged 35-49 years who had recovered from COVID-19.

CDR3 nucleotide sequence: TGTGCCAGCAGCCTCAGGACTAGCGGGGGGTATGAGCAGTTCTTC. It codes for CASSLRTSGGYEQFF. The chain combines TRBV3-1 (or the pseudogene TRBV3-2) with TRBJ2-1, with TRBD2 matching over 14 bases. Germline loops: CDR1 LGHDT, CDR2 YNNKEL (reference sequence). The CDR3 totals 15 residues. V was clipped by 4 bases and J by 8 bases; unmatched bases: 4.